These T cell receptor beta chains were read from a single sample in a study of identifying expanded T cells in peripheral blood. The table came from immunoSEQ multiplex PCR; TCRdb's copy has only in-frame clones and leaves some out. The data show some 54,000 clones, 82% seen once. What was sequenced was blood. Every receptor here comes from a person aged 18-70 years in good health. The CDR3 runs from the conserved cysteine through the conserved F or W.

J gene: TRBJ1-5
CDR3 length: 18
V gene: TRBV5-5
CDR3 protein: CASSSRQGGGYSNQPQHF

J gene: TRBJ2-7
CDR3 length: 19
V gene: TRBV4-3
CDR3 protein: CASSQEVIRSGAPLYEQYF

J gene: TRBJ1-5
CDR3 length: 14
V gene: TRBV6-6
CDR3 protein: CASSTAFSNQPQHF

J gene: TRBJ1-1
CDR3 length: 14
V gene: TRBV9
CDR3 protein: CASSVGQGNTEAFF

J gene: TRBJ1-2
CDR3 length: 13
V gene: TRBV6-1
CDR3 protein: CASRTESHYGYTF

J gene: TRBJ1-4
CDR3 length: 15
V gene: TRBV18
CDR3 protein: CASSPSRGANEKLFF

J gene: TRBJ2-7
CDR3 length: 14
V gene: TRBV27
CDR3 protein: CASTPALEGYEQYF

J gene: TRBJ2-5
CDR3 length: 15
V gene: TRBV12-5
CDR3 protein: CASGRDYPYQETQYF

J gene: TRBJ1-4
CDR3 length: 15
V gene: TRBV2
CDR3 protein: CASTTQGRRDEKLFF

J gene: TRBJ1-2
CDR3 length: 12
V gene: TRBV15
CDR3 protein: CATSRERDGYTF

J gene: TRBJ2-1
CDR3 length: 21
V gene: TRBV21-1
CDR3 protein: CASSRRRLAGERSYSYNEQFF

J gene: TRBJ1-6
CDR3 length: 13
V gene: TRBV15
CDR3 protein: CATIGQGISPLHF

J gene: TRBJ2-5
CDR3 length: 14
V gene: TRBV5-1
CDR3 protein: CASSGVADQETQYF

J gene: TRBJ2-3
CDR3 length: 18
V gene: TRBV29-1
CDR3 protein: CSVAGTGGTSRRADTQYF

J gene: TRBJ2-2
CDR3 length: 15
V gene: TRBV5-1
CDR3 protein: CASSSRTDNTGELFF

J gene: TRBJ2-1
CDR3 length: 15
V gene: TRBV5-1
CDR3 protein: CASSTTGGRYNEQFF

J gene: TRBJ2-3
CDR3 length: 14
V gene: TRBV6-4
CDR3 protein: CASSEAGGTDTQYF

J gene: TRBJ1-2
CDR3 length: 13
V gene: TRBV6-5
CDR3 protein: CASSYSGTELVTF

J gene: TRBJ2-5
CDR3 length: 15
V gene: TRBV6-1
CDR3 protein: CAGGEDTTGGETQYF

J gene: TRBJ2-5
CDR3 length: 15
V gene: TRBV15
CDR3 protein: CATSKRAGPQETQYF

J gene: TRBJ1-1
CDR3 length: 15
V gene: TRBV9
CDR3 protein: CASSTATGSNTEAFF

J gene: TRBJ1-5
CDR3 length: 18
V gene: TRBV15
CDR3 protein: CATSRDQAGLLSNQPQHF

J gene: TRBJ1-3
CDR3 length: 15
V gene: TRBV6-1
CDR3 protein: CAILTPSFSGNTIYF

J gene: TRBJ2-3
CDR3 length: 15
V gene: TRBV6-6
CDR3 protein: CASCRLATSTDTQYF

J gene: TRBJ1-5
CDR3 length: 15
V gene: TRBV5-8
CDR3 protein: CASSLDRGGNQPQHF

J gene: TRBJ1-1
CDR3 length: 14
V gene: TRBV29-1
CDR3 protein: CSVPTQQGSTEAFF

J gene: TRBJ2-4
CDR3 length: 13
V gene: TRBV2
CDR3 protein: CASSQQGRDIQYF

J gene: TRBJ2-7
CDR3 length: 14
V gene: TRBV5-1
CDR3 protein: CASSRTGGNDEQYF

J gene: TRBJ2-1
CDR3 length: 15
V gene: TRBV9
CDR3 protein: CASSPNGRDYNEQFF

J gene: TRBJ2-6
CDR3 length: 16
V gene: TRBV19
CDR3 protein: CASSKTPGTGANVLTF

J gene: TRBJ2-3
CDR3 length: 16
V gene: TRBV19
CDR3 protein: CASSIGLALSTDTQYF

J gene: TRBJ1-3
CDR3 length: 15
V gene: TRBV6-1
CDR3 protein: CAIPGTASSGNTIYF

J gene: TRBJ2-3
CDR3 length: 16
V gene: TRBV5-1
CDR3 protein: CASSLHMDRVTDTQYF

J gene: TRBJ1-2
CDR3 length: 15
V gene: TRBV11-2
CDR3 protein: CASSLGPGRTDGYTF

J gene: TRBJ1-1
CDR3 length: 13
V gene: TRBV5-1
CDR3 protein: CASSLSGQGITFF

J gene: TRBJ2-5
CDR3 length: 13
V gene: TRBV15
CDR3 protein: CATSTTGGETQYF

J gene: TRBJ2-5
CDR3 length: 15
V gene: TRBV9
CDR3 protein: CASSVAGQGQETQYF

J gene: TRBJ1-1
CDR3 length: 13
V gene: TRBV19
CDR3 protein: CASSVFPGSEAFF

J gene: TRBJ1-1
CDR3 length: 13
V gene: TRBV30
CDR3 protein: CAWSVGQGAEAFF

J gene: TRBJ2-6
CDR3 length: 15
V gene: TRBV5-5
CDR3 protein: CASSAGSSGANVLTF

J gene: TRBJ2-3
CDR3 length: 16
V gene: TRBV5-5
CDR3 protein: CASSAALAGPADTQYF

J gene: TRBJ2-3
CDR3 length: 15
V gene: TRBV29-1
CDR3 protein: CSAQQLAGGGDTQYF